This TCR beta chain was observed in a study of T cells in Graves' hyperthyroidism and ophthalmopathy. Whole-study context: Specimen type is peripheral blood, collected at initial diagnosis prior to any treatment. Study findings and constraints: Researchers found most expanded thyroid clonotypes above 0.001 in blood as well.

PBMCs came from 8.5 to 10 ml fresh peripheral blood. Using RNA transcripts as the source, TCR beta CDR3 regions were amplified. First-round RT-PCR of the TCR CDR3 relied on the HTBI primer set. Each CDR3 protein is one row after TCRdb ran MiXCR on the multiplex PCR reads. The data hold a few hundred thousand distinct CDR3 sequences, with about a sixth observed a single time. Germline V gene data show CDR1 as MNHEY and CDR2 as SMNVEV (reference sequence). The ends lost 5 bases at V and 3 bases at J; junction bases unmatched: 7. The CDR3 runs 14 residues. This clonotype was observed a single time. What it recognizes is unknown. One base away lies a much larger clone, so this may be a sequencing read error.

This sequence originates from a woman aged 30 to 39 with Graves' hyperthyroidism. The specimen sequenced was blood. The V gene is TRBV27, the J gene TRBJ2-7, with 7 bases that match TRBD2. The CDR3 sequence: CASSTGGRLYEQYF. CDR3 DNA: TGTGCCAGCAGTACGGGCGGGAGACTCTACGAGCAGTACTTC.